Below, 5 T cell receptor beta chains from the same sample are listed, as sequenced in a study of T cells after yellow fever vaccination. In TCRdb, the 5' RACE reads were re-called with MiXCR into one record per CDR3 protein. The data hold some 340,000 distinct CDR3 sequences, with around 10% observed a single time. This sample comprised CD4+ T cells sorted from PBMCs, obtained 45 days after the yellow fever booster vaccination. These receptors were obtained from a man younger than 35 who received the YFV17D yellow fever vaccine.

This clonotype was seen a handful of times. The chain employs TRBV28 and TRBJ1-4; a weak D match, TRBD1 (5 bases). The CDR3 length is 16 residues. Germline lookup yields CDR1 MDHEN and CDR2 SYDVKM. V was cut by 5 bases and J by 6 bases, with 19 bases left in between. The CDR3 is CASSTRWGSLDEKLFF. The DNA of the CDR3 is TGTGCCAGCAGTACCCGGTGGGGCAGCCTGGATGAAAAACTGTTTTTT.

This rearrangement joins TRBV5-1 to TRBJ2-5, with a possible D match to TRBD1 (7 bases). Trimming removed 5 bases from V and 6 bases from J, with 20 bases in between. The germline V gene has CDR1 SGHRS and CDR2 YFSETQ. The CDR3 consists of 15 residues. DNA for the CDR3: TGCGCCAGCAGACGCGGGACAGTTGGGGGAAAGACCCAGTACTTC. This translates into CASRRGTVGGKTQYF. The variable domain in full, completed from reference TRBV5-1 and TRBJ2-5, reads KAGVTQTPRYLIKTRGQQVTLSCSPISGHRSVSWYQQTPGQGLQFLFEYFSETQRNKGNFPGRFSGRQFSNSRSEMNVSTLELGDSALYLCASRRGTVGGKTQYFGPGTRLLVL.

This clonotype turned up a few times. DNA for the CDR3: TGTGCCAGCAGTTACACAGCAGCTAACTATGGCTACACCTTC. Protein sequence: CASSYTAANYGYTF. This chain links TRBV6-5 with TRBJ1-2; D is ambiguous. V was clipped by 2 bases and J by 0 bases, with 7 bases between them. CDR3 length: 14 amino acids. CDR1 is MNHEY, CDR2 SVGAGI, per germline.

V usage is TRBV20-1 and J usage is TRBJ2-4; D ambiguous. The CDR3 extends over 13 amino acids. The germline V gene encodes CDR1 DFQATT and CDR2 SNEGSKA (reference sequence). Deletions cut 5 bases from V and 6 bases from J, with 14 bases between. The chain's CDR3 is CSARPQFRNIQYF. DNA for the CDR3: TGCAGTGCTCGACCCCAGTTCCGAAACATTCAGTACTTC.

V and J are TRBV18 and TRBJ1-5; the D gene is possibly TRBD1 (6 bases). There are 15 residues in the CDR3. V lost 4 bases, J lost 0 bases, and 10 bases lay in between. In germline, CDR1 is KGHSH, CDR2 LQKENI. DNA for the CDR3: TGTGCCAGCTCACTAGGACAGAATAGCAATCAGCCCCAGCATTTT. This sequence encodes CASSLGQNSNQPQHF.